This T cell receptor (beta chain) was recorded in a study of shared clonotypes between healthy human individuals (dated by TCRdb to about 2020). Broadly, across the study: The cohort comprised two women and a few men aged 18 to 49 years. For each donor, three plates each were used for CD4 naive and CD4 memory, two plates were used for CD8 naive, and one plate was used for CD8 memory. To estimate repertoire size and how much clonotype sharing occurs between individuals, the study deeply sequenced the blood TCR repertoires of several healthy adults. Libraries were prepared and TCR repertoires were sequenced by different laboratories using diverse techniques, in order to increase sequencing depth and limit assay-specific biases. Leukapheresis yielded between about 0.85 and 9 billion PBMCs per donor. Study-wide findings and limitations: Because the study included only a small number of donors, the genetic and exposure-history diversity represented was limited. Sampling was restricted to blood, and TCR repertoires in tissues likely differ from the TCR repertoires found in blood. Based on pairwise subsampling, the degree of clonotype sharing among donors was expected to be affected by sequencing depth. Sharing across a handful of donors was observed for roughly 5.4% of naive CD4, about 4% of naive CD8, about 2.3% of memory CD4, and around 0.44% of memory CD8 clonotypes. Larger estimated clonotype richness was generally found for naive subsets than for memory subsets. Even with the large sequencing depth, rarefaction of the sorted-subset datasets indicated that sequencing was incomplete. Compared with non-shared clonotypes, clonotypes shared by all four sorted-subset donors had higher generation probabilities.

CD8 naive samples were obtained by positive selection for CCR7 among CD45RO-negative cells, yielding a CD45RA+CCR7+ population from which TemRA cells were excluded. The donors were healthy, HIV-negative adults with no recently reported acute infections or vaccinations. Only Caucasian adults living in Nashville, Tennessee, USA were represented among the donors. After blood collection by leukapheresis, PBMCs were isolated using Ficoll-Histopaque density gradient centrifugation and then cryopreserved in the vapor phase of liquid nitrogen. Analytical flow cytometry was used to check the purity and quantity of every magnetically sorted T cell population. Genomic DNA was isolated from every sorted fraction and measured by UV absorbance on a Nanodrop 2000c. As concerns this clone: The specificity of this receptor is unknown. The sample holds no much larger clone one base away, and base qualities are not on file.

Here V drops 3 bases and J drops 7 bases, and the junction holds 12 bases not matched to any gene. As encoded in the germline V gene, CDR1 is SGHDT while CDR2 is YYEEEE. The CDR3, from cysteine to phenylalanine, totals 17 residues. The CDR3 DNA has 51 bases and is translated from base 1. Using the deep immunoSEQ assay, TCR CDR3 regions were amplified from genomic DNA by multiplex PCR. Genomic DNA extracted from each cell subset was distributed evenly over all wells of several immunoSEQ 96-well plates, and each plate served as one replicate. Each replicate PCR for sorted subsets received about 180 ng genomic DNA, equal to roughly 30,000 T cell genomes. Purified libraries were measured with a Qubit 3.0 fluorometer, size-checked on a Bioanalyzer 2100, and measured again with the KAPA Library Quantification kit. Each immunoSEQ 96-well plate was sequenced on its own single-read 150-cycle Illumina NextSeq 550 flow cell. The paper's data handling went like this. Because the immunoSEQ output held only junctional sequences and lacked quality scores, the filtering could not match the filtering applied to full-length reads. To assign V/J genes and CDR3, sequences were annotated against IMGT germline references using PyIR, a Python wrapper for IgBLAST v1.9. Reads were filtered out if the reads had weak V/J assignments (E-value above 1e-6), no CDR3, stop codons, out-of-frame junctions, or ambiguous translated residues. V3J clonotypes were defined as sequences sharing the same inferred V gene, J gene, and CDR3 amino acid sequence. The percentage overlap between two repertoires was calculated by dividing the number of shared unique clonotypes by the size of the smaller repertoire. Richness of each repertoire was evaluated using RTK rarefaction, the Chao1 estimator, and Recon v2.1 estimates of unobserved clonotypes. OLGA was used to compute generation probabilities for all TCRbeta clonotypes that the gDNA method yielded from a handful of donors. Drawn from immuneACCESS, this table holds only the in-frame rearrangements with V and J called that TCRdb kept. Clones are partly lost; checked studies trace under half to an unresolved V gene and leave the rest unexplained. That table is the source of V, J and clone size, and D and trimming were worked out from the DNA. The sample contains about 2.2 million clones, more than 85% of them found a single time. The ten largest clones add up to over 1.5% of the sample.

The source of this sequence is a man in his late teens or twenties in good health. Some clones in this sample may be carry-over from other donors' samples. The receptor chain draws on TRBV5-6 and TRBJ2-2, with 10 bases matching TRBD2. Sequenced: naive CD8+ T cells from PBMCs. The cell subset or site label on this specimen signifies: CD45RA+CCR7+. The CDR3 region reads CASSYGTSGIFGGELFF. The DNA reads TGTGCCAGCAGCTACGGAACTAGCGGGATATTTGGCGGGGAGCTGTTTTTT.